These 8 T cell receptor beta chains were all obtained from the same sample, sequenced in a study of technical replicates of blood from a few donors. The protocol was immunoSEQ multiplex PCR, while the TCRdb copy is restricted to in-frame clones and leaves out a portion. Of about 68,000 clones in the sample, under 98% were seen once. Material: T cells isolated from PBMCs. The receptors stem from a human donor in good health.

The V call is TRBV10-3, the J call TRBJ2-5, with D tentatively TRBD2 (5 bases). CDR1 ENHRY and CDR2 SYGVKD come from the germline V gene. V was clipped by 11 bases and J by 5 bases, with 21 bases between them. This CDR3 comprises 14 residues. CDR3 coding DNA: TGTGCCTCCGGGAAAACTGGGGTGGGGGAGACCCAGTACTTC. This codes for CASGKTGVGETQYF.

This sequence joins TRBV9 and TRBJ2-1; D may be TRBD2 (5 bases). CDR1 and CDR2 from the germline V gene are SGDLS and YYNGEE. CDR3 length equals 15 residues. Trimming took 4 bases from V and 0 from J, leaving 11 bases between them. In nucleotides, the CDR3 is TGTGCCAGCAGCCCCCAGCGGAGCTCCTACAATGAGCAGTTCTTC. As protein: CASSPQRSSYNEQFF.

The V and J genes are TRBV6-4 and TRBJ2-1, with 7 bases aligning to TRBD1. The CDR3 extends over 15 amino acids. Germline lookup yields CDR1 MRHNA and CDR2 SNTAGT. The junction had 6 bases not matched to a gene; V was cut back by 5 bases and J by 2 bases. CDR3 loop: CASSPRGTAYNEQFF. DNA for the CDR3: TGTGCCAGCAGTCCCCGAGGGACAGCCTACAATGAGCAGTTCTTC.

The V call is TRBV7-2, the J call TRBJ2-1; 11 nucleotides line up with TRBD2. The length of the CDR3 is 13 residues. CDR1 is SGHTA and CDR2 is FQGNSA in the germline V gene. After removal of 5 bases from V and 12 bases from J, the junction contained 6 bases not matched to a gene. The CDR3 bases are TGTGCCAGCAGCAAGGGACTAGCGGAAGGGCAGTTCTTC. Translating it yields CASSKGLAEGQFF. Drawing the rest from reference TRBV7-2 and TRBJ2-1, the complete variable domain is GAGVSQSPSNKVTEKGKDVELRCDPISGHTALYWYRQSLGQGLEFLIYFQGNSAPDKSGLPSDRFSAERTGGSVSTLTIQRTQQEDSAVYLCASSKGLAEGQFFGPGTRLTVL.

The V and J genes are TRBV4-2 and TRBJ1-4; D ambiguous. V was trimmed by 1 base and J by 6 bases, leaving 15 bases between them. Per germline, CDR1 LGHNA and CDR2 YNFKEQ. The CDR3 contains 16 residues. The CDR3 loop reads CASSQGPGGDYEKLFF. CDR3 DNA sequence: TGTGCCAGCAGCCAAGGGCCGGGCGGGGATTATGAAAAACTGTTTTTT.

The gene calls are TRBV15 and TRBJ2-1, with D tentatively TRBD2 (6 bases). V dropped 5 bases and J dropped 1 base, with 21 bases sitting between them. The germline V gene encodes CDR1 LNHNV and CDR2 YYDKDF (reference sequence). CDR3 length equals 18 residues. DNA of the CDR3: TGTGCCACCAGCCCCCACCCATTAGCGGTGATTTCCTACAATGAGCAGTTCTTC. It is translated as CATSPHPLAVISYNEQFF.

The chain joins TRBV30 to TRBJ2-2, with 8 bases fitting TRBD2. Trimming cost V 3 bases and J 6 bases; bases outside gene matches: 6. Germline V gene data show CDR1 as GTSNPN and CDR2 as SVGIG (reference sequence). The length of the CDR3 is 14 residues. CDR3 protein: CAWRGLEASGELFF. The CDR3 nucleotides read TGTGCCTGGAGGGGACTAGAAGCTTCCGGGGAGCTGTTTTTT.

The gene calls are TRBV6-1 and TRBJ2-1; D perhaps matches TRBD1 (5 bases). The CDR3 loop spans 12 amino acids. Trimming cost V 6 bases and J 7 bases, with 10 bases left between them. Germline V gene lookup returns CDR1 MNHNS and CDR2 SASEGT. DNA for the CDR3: TGTGCCAGCAGACCGACAGTAAATGAGCAGTTCTTC. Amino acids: CASRPTVNEQFF.